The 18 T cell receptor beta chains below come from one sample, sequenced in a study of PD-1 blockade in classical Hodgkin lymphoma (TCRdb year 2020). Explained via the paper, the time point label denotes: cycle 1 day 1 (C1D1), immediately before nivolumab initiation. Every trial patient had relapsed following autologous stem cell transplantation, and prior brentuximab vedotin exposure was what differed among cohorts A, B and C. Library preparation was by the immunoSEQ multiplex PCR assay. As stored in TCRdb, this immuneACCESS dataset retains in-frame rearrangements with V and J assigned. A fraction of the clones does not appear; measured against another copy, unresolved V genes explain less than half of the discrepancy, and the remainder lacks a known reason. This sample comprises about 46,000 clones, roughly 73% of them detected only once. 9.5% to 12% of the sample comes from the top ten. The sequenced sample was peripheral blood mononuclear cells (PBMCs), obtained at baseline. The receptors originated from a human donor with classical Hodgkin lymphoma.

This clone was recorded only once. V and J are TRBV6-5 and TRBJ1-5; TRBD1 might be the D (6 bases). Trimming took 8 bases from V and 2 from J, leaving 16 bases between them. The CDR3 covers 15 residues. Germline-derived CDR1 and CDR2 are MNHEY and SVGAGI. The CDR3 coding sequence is TGTGCCAGCGGCCGGGGGGCAAGTGGCAATCAGCCCCAGCATTTT. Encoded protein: CASGRGASGNQPQHF.

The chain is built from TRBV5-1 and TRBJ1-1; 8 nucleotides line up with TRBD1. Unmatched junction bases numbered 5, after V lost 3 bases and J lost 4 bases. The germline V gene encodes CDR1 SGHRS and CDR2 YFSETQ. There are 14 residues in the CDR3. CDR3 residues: CASSSSGGRTEAFF. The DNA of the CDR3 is TGCGCCAGCAGCTCTTCAGGGGGCCGCACTGAAGCTTTCTTT.

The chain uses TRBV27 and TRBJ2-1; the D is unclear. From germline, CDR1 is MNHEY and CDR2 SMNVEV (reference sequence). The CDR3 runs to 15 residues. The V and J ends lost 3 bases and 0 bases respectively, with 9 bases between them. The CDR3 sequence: CASSFFGDSYNEQFF. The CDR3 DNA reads TGTGCCAGCAGTTTTTTTGGGGACTCCTACAATGAGCAGTTCTTC.

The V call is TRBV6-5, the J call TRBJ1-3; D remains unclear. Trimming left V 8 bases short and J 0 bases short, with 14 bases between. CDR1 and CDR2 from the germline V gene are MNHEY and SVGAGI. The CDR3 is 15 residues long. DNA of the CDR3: TGTGCCAGCCGACGGGAGTCATTCTCTGGAAACACCATATATTTT. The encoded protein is CASRRESFSGNTIYF.

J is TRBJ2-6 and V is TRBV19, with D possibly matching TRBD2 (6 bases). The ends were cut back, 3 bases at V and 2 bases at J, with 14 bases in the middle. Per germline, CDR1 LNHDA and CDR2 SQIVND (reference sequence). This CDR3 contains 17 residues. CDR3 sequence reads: CASSMGGLVAGANVLTF. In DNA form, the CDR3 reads TGTGCCAGTAGTATGGGGGGTTTGGTCGCTGGGGCCAACGTCCTGACTTTC.

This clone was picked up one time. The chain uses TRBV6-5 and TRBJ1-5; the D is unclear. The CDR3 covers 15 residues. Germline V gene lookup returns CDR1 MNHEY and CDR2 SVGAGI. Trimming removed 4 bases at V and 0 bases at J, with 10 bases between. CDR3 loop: CASSLTYNSNQPQHF. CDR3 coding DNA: TGTGCCAGCAGTTTAACATACAATAGCAATCAGCCCCAGCATTTT.

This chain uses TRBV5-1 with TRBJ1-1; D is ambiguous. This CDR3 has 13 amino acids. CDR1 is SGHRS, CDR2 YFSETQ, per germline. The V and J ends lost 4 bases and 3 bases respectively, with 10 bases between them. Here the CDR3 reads CASSVDGDTEAFF. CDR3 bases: TGCGCCAGCAGCGTCGACGGTGACACTGAAGCTTTCTTT.

CDR3 amino acids: CSARGGNTQYF. The CDR3 bases are TGCAGTGCTAGAGGTGGGAATACGCAGTATTTT. The V and J genes are TRBV20-1 and TRBJ2-3, with unresolved D. The germline V gene has CDR1 DFQATT and CDR2 SNEGSKA (reference sequence). The CDR3 is 11 residues long. Trimming shortened V by 1 base and J by 7 bases, and 6 bases separated the two germline ends.

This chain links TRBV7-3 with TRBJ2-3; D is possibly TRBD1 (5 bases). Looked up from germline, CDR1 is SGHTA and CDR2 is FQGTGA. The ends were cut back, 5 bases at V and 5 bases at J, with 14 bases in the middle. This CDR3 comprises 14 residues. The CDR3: CASSHLGQGDTQYF. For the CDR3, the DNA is TGTGCCAGCAGCCATCTGGGGCAAGGAGATACGCAGTATTTT.

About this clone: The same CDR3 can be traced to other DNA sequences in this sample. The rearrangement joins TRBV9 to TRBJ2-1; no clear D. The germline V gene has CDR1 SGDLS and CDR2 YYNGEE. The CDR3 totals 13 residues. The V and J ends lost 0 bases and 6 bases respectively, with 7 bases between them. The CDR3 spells CASSVGVGNEQFF. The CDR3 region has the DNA TGTGCCAGCAGCGTAGGCGTTGGCAATGAGCAGTTCTTC.

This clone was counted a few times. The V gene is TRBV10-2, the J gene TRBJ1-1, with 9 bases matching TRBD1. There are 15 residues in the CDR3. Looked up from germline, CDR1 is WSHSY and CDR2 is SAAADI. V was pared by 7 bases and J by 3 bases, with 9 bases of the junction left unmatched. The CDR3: CASNGQGSRDTEAFF. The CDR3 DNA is TGCGCCAGCAACGGACAGGGGAGTAGGGACACTGAAGCTTTCTTT.

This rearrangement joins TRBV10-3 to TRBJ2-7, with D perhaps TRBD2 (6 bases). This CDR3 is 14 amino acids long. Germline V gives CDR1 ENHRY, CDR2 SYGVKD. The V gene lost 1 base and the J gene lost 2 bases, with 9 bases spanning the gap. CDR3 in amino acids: CAISEWGGTYEQYF. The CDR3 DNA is TGTGCCATCAGTGAGTGGGGCGGGACCTACGAGCAGTACTTC.

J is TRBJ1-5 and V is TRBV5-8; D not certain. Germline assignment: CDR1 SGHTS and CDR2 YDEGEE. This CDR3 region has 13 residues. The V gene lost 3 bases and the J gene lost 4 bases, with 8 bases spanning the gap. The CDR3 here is CASSSGGNQPQHF. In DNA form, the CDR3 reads TGTGCCAGCAGCTCGGGAGGGAATCAGCCCCAGCATTTT.

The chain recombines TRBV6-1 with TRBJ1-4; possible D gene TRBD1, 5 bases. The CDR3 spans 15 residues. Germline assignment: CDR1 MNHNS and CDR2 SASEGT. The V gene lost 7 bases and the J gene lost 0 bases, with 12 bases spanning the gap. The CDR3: CASTGGDATNEKLFF. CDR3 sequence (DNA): TGTGCCAGCACGGGGGGAGACGCAACTAATGAAAAACTGTTTTTT.

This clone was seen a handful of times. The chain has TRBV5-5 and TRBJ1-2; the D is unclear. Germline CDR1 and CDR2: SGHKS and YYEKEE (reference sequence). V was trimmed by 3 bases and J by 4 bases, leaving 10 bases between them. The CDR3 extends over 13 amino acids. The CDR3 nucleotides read TGTGCCAGCAGCTCAGCGGGTGGCTATGGCTACACCTTC. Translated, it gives CASSSAGGYGYTF.

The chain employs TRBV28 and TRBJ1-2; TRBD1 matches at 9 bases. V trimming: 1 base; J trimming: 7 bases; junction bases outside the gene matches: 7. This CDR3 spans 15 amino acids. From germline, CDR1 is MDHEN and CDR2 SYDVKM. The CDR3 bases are TGTGCCAGCAGTTTATCCCACAGGGGGCTAAGTGGCTACACCTTC. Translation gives CASSLSHRGLSGYTF.

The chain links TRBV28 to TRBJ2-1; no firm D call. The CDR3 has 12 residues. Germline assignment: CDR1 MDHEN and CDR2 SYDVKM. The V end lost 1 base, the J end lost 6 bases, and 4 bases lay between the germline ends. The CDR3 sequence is CASSLSPNEQFF. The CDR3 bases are TGTGCCAGCAGTTTATCCCCCAATGAGCAGTTCTTC.

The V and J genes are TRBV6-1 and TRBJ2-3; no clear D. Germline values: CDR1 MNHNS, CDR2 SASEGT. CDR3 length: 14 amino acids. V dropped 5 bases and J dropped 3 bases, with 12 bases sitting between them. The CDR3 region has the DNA TGTGCCAGCAGTATGCTTTCCCGAACAGATACGCAGTATTTT. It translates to CASSMLSRTDTQYF.